This T cell receptor (beta chain) is drawn from a study of HIV-infected children after antiretroviral therapy interruption. About the research overall: Most participating children were previously exposed to EBV and CMV. Broader study findings: Naive CD4+ Gini coefficient rose by interruption end, suggesting clonal expansion.

This clonotype was detected ten times or more. Antigen unknown. With 5 bases removed from V and 10 bases from J, the gap between germline ends came to 13 bases. The CDR3 covers 12 residues. The germline CDR1 and CDR2 sequences are SGHTA and FQGTGA. A 3' RACE protocol on RNA, with unique molecular identifiers, produced the TCR library. TCRdb fed the 3' RACE reads into MiXCR, producing one record per CDR3 protein. Of some 15,000 distinct CDR3 sequences in the sample, about 3.4% are singletons; the top ten hold around 5.1%. Treatment given: PENTA 11 planned treatment interruption arm or continuous ART arm.

This TCR came from a child between 2 and 17 years old with HIV. This chain joins TRBV7-3 and TRBJ2-3; D might be TRBD1 (6 bases). Material: CD45RA+ CD4+ T cells from PBMCs, obtained from a donor given antiretroviral therapy, either interrupted or continuous. Subset indicated: naive CD4+ CD45RA+ CD45RO- T cells. The CDR3 reads CASSRPGQSQYF. The CDR3 coding sequence is TGTGCCAGCAGCCGCCCGGGACAATCGCAGTATTTT.